This T cell receptor beta chain stems from a study of T cells in Graves' hyperthyroidism and ophthalmopathy. Broader study findings: Within blood appeared most thyroid clonotypes that had expanded above 0.001. A model of 13 V-J pairs discriminated ophthalmopathy from stable hyperthyroidism.

The trim removed 3 bases at V and 0 bases at J, leaving 5 bases unmatched. The CDR3 is 15 residues long. The germline V gene has CDR1 SGHRS and CDR2 YFSETQ. This clonotype was detected ten times or more. Its cognate antigen is unknown. Lactation, pregnancy, other autoimmune disease or uncontrolled infection excluded patients. Clinical symptoms, serum thyroxine, TRAb, thyroid ultrasound and orbital computed tomography established diagnosis. Researchers took RNA transcripts and amplified the TCR beta CDR3 regions from them. HTBI primers were the set used in a first-round RT-PCR of the TCR CDR3. One entry per CDR3 protein, called by TCRdb with MiXCR from the multiplex PCR reads. The sample yields more than 500,000 distinct CDR3 sequences, approximately 44% seen once.

The genes are TRBV5-1 and TRBJ2-7, with TRBD2 matching 8 bases. The receptor was derived from an adult woman with Graves' disease, either hyperthyroidism or ophthalmopathy (not recorded which). Specimen: peripheral blood or thyroid tissue (not recorded which). The CDR3, as DNA: TGCGCCAGCAGCTCTCTAGCGGGCAGCTCCTACGAGCAGTACTTC. Amino acids: CASSSLAGSSYEQYF. The variable domain in full, with the rest retrieved from reference TRBV5-1 and TRBJ2-7, is KAGVTQTPRYLIKTRGQQVTLSCSPISGHRSVSWYQQTPGQGLQFLFEYFSETQRNKGNFPGRFSGRQFSNSRSEMNVSTLELGDSALYLCASSSLAGSSYEQYFGPGTRLTVT.